This T cell receptor beta chain was profiled in a study of graft-versus-host responses after intestinal transplantation. To note about this clone: No antigen is known for it.

The study's findings and limits: GvH clones were found in recipient marrow; some appeared first in ileum or blood. Allograft graft-versus-host to host-versus-graft clonal ratios ran high in patients with graft-donor T cell macrochimerism. Peak circulating GvH clone levels tracked with early post-transplant HvG declines.

Deletions cut 5 bases from V and 8 bases from J, with 11 bases between. There are 12 residues in the CDR3. CDR1 SGHRS and CDR2 YFSETQ come from the germline V gene. Here immunoSEQ multiplex PCR was the method, and the copy in TCRdb shows in-frame clones only, minus some. The repertoire holds about 99,000 clones, with approximately 90% as singletons. Specimen: unstimulated CD8+ T cells sorted from spleen or lymph node cells, collected before transplant. This chain joins TRBV5-1 and TRBJ2-4, with TRBD2 as a possible D gene (6 bases). This receptor was identified in a human donor who was the organ donor for an intestinal transplant. The CDR3 reads CASRGDLDIQYF. As DNA, the CDR3 is TGCGCCAGCAGAGGGGACTTAGACATTCAGTACTTC.